This T cell receptor beta chain was sequenced during a study of blood T cell repertoires in COVID-19. Germline V lookup: CDR1 LNHDA, CDR2 SQIVND (reference sequence). V gave up 6 bases and J gave up 3 bases, with 15 bases separating them. The CDR3 runs to 15 residues. Here immunoSEQ multiplex PCR was the method, and the copy in TCRdb shows in-frame clones only, minus some. Found here are about 98,000 clones, 75% to 90% of them singletons; the top ten hold less than 5%. J is TRBJ2-1 and V is TRBV19; D is perhaps TRBD2 (5 bases). This receptor was taken from a human donor in a cohort sampled during active COVID-19. Source material: peripheral blood. The CDR3: CASRLHGVDYNEQFF. CDR3 DNA sequence: TGTGCCAGTAGACTTCACGGGGTGGACTACAATGAGCAGTTCTTC.